These T cell receptor beta chains were read from a single sample in a study of shared clonotypes between healthy human individuals. The protocol was immunoSEQ multiplex PCR, while the TCRdb copy is restricted to in-frame clones and leaves out a portion. The sample gives a few hundred thousand clones, 60% to 80% of which show up once; over 8.5% is in the top ten. The sequencing sample was made of memory CD4+ T cells sorted from blood. The receptor source for this set is a man aged 30 to 45 in good health. Each CDR3 is given with its conserved first and last residue. The order of the fields is D gene, clone size, J gene, V gene, CDR3 protein, CDR3 DNA. A D gene is named only where the DNA matches it firmly. For some rows the clone size is stated as once, few or many, or as a class when expanded; others skip it.

-	-	TRBJ2-7	TRBV28	CASSLGGILTYEQYF	TGTGCCAGCAGTTTAGGAGGGATTCTCACCTACGAGCAGTACTTC
-	-	TRBJ2-7	TRBV7-6	CASSPIGRAYEQYF	TGTGCCAGCAGCCCGATCGGCAGGGCCTACGAGCAGTACTTC
-	-	TRBJ2-3	TRBV6-5	CASSYSPGSTDTQYF	TGTGCCAGCAGTTACTCCCCGGGTTCCACAGATACGCAGTATTTT
TRBD2	-	TRBJ2-1	TRBV28	CASSFWASGLYNEQFF	TGTGCCAGCAGTTTTTGGGCTAGCGGCCTATACAATGAGCAGTTCTTC
-	-	TRBJ2-1	TRBV11-2	CASSPLRGPSYNEQFF	TGTGCCAGCAGCCCCTTGAGGGGACCCTCCTACAATGAGCAGTTCTTC
TRBD2	-	TRBJ2-7	TRBV5-4	CASSRFSGSSYEQYF	TGTGCCAGCAGTCGCTTTAGCGGGAGCTCCTACGAGCAGTACTTC
TRBD1	-	TRBJ2-2	TRBV18	CASSPPRDRDGYTGELFF	TGTGCCAGCTCACCACCCCGGGACAGGGATGGGTACACCGGGGAGCTGTTTTTT
-	-	TRBJ1-1	TRBV28	CASSSRPGRGKLEAFF	TGTGCCAGCAGTTCGCGACCTGGCCGGGGGAAGCTTGAAGCTTTCTTT
-	few	TRBJ2-3	TRBV5-1	CASSLSAGTADTQYF	TGCGCCAGCAGCTTAAGTGCCGGTACAGCAGATACGCAGTATTTT
TRBD2	few	TRBJ2-5	TRBV5-1	CASSLLAGAETQYF	TGCGCCAGCAGCTTATTAGCGGGAGCGGAGACCCAGTACTTC
-	-	TRBJ1-3	TRBV11-2	CASSLGGSDGNTIYF	TGTGCCAGCAGCTTAGGAGGCAGCGATGGAAACACCATATATTTT
-	-	TRBJ2-5	TRBV5-1	CASSLDRTSGETQYF	TGCGCCAGCAGCTTGGACAGAACCTCCGGGGAGACCCAGTACTTC
-	few	TRBJ2-1	TRBV7-9	CASSSWGNEQFF	TGTGCCAGCAGCTCGTGGGGTAACGAGCAGTTCTTC
-	-	TRBJ2-7	TRBV5-4	CASSLTRGSSYEQYF	TGTGCCAGCAGCTTGACGCGGGGTTCCTCCTACGAGCAGTACTTC
TRBD1	-	TRBJ1-1	TRBV5-1	CASSMGQGGEAFF	TGCGCCAGCAGCATGGGACAGGGGGGAGAAGCTTTCTTT
-	few	TRBJ1-2	TRBV10-3	CAISETGLYGYTF	TGTGCCATCAGTGAGACAGGGCTCTATGGCTACACCTTC
-	-	TRBJ2-7	TRBV30	CAWSIGGVAYEQYF	TGTGCCTGGAGTATCGGAGGGGTTGCGTACGAGCAGTACTTC
TRBD1	-	TRBJ2-3	TRBV29-1	CSVGGQGGTAQYF	TGCAGCGTTGGAGGACAGGGGGGAACTGCGCAGTATTTT
TRBD1	-	TRBJ2-7	TRBV2	CAGRDSFYEQYF	TGTGCCGGTAGGGACAGTTTCTACGAGCAGTACTTC
-	-	TRBJ1-5	TRBV6-1	CASSDLGPINQPQHF	TGTGCCAGCAGTGACCTTGGACCGATCAATCAGCCCCAGCATTTT
TRBD2	-	TRBJ2-7	TRBV5-1	CASSLLAGESGEQYF	TGCGCCAGCAGCTTACTAGCGGGAGAGTCCGGCGAGCAGTACTTC
TRBD2	-	TRBJ2-2	TRBV7-8	CASSLGPLAGFTGELFF	TGTGCCAGCAGCTTAGGGCCCCTAGCGGGGTTCACCGGGGAGCTGTTTTTT
-	-	TRBJ2-3	TRBV13	CASSLGLPTDTQYF	TGTGCCAGCAGCTTAGGGCTACCAACAGATACGCAGTATTTT
-	-	TRBJ2-1	TRBV7-8	CASSFRTISYNEQFF	TGTGCCAGCAGCTTCAGGACAATATCCTACAATGAGCAGTTCTTC
-	-	TRBJ2-7	TRBV19	CASSIGREVPYEQYF	TGTGCCAGTAGTATCGGCAGGGAGGTCCCCTACGAGCAGTACTTC
-	-	TRBJ2-5	TRBV11-3	CASSLGNREGETQYF	TGTGCCAGCAGCTTAGGCAACAGGGAAGGAGAGACCCAGTACTTC
-	few	TRBJ1-5	TRBV19	CASSTGTYSNQPQHF	TGTGCCAGTAGTACCGGGACTTATAGCAATCAGCCCCAGCATTTT
TRBD2	-	TRBJ2-2	TRBV9	CASSSGLAGAAGELFF	TGTGCCAGCAGCTCGGGACTAGCGGGAGCGGCCGGGGAGCTGTTTTTT
TRBD1	-	TRBJ2-1	TRBV4-1	CASTNPGQGNEQFF	TGCGCCAGCACCAACCCGGGACAGGGTAATGAGCAGTTCTTC
-	-	TRBJ1-3	TRBV7-6	CASSLQVSGNTIYF	TGTGCCAGCAGCTTACAGGTCTCTGGAAACACCATATATTTT
TRBD2	-	TRBJ2-1	TRBV10-3	CAISEGLAGDNEQFF	TGTGCCATCAGTGAAGGACTAGCGGGAGACAATGAGCAGTTCTTC
-	-	TRBJ1-1	TRBV6-1	CASSEAGQYTEAFF	TGTGCCAGCAGTGAAGCTGGACAGTACACTGAAGCTTTCTTT